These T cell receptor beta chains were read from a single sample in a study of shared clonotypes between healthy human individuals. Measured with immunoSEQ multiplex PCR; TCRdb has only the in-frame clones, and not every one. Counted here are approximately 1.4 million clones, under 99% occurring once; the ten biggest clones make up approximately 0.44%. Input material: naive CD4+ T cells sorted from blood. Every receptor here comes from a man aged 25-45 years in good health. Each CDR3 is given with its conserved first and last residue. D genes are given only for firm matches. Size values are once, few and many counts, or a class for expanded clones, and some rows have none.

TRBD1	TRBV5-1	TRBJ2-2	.	CASSSDRGRTGELFF	TGCGCCAGCAGCTCGGACAGGGGGCGCACCGGGGAGCTGTTTTTT
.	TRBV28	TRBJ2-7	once	CASAASPPYEQYF	TGTGCCAGCGCCGCAAGTCCCCCCTACGAGCAGTACTTC
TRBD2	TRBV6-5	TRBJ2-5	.	CASRPLAGSETQYF	TGTGCCAGCAGACCCTTAGCGGGATCAGAGACCCAGTACTTC
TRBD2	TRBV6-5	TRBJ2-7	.	CASSYSSGGYEQYF	TGTGCCAGCAGTTACTCCTCGGGAGGCTACGAGCAGTACTTC
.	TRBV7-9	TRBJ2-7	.	CASSFPGTVGGYEQYF	TGTGCCAGCAGCTTTCCCGGAACTGTGGGAGGATACGAGCAGTACTTC
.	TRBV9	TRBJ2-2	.	CASSVVQGNTGELFF	TGTGCCAGCAGCGTAGTTCAGGGAAACACCGGGGAGCTGTTTTTT
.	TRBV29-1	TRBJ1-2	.	CSGKQGPYGYTF	TGCAGCGGCAAACAGGGCCCATATGGCTACACCTTC
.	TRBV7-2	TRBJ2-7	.	CASSLTVAFYEQYF	TGTGCCAGCAGCTTAACTGTTGCGTTCTACGAGCAGTACTTC
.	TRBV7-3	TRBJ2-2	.	CASSLDPNTGELFF	TGTGCCAGCAGTCTTGACCCGAACACCGGGGAGCTGTTTTTT
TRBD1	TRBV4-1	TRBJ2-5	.	CASSQRTGRAETQYF	TGCGCCAGCAGCCAGAGGACAGGGCGAGCAGAGACCCAGTACTTC
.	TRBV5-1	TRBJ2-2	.	CASSTPGRNTGELFF	TGCGCCAGCAGTACCCCAGGGAGGAACACCGGGGAGCTGTTTTTT
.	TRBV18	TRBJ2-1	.	CASSQGGGEQFF	TGTGCCAGCTCACAAGGAGGGGGTGAGCAGTTCTTC
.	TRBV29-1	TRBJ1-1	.	CSGLDSNTEAFF	TGCAGCGGCCTGGACAGCAACACTGAAGCTTTCTTT
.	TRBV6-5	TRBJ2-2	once	CASRWRRNTGELFF	TGTGCCAGCAGGTGGAGGCGAAACACCGGGGAGCTGTTTTTT
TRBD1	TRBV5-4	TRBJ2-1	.	CASSFRGIAYNEQFF	TGTGCCAGCAGCTTCAGGGGGATAGCCTACAATGAGCAGTTCTTC
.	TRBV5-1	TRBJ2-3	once	CASSSQGTSTDTQYF	TGCGCCAGCAGCTCCCAGGGAACTAGCACAGATACGCAGTATTTT
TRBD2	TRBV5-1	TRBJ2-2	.	CASSPGLAGNTGELFF	TGCGCCAGCAGCCCGGGGCTAGCGGGCAACACCGGGGAGCTGTTTTTT
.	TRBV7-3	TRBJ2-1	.	CASSLTLLGGYNEQFF	TGTGCCAGCAGCTTAACGTTGCTAGGGGGATACAATGAGCAGTTCTTC
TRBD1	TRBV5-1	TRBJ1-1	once	CASSGQGGLNTEAFF	TGCGCCAGCTCGGGACAGGGAGGTTTGAACACTGAAGCTTTCTTT
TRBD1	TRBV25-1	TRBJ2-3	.	CATGTGSEDTQYF	TGTGCCACAGGGACAGGGAGTGAGGATACGCAGTATTTT
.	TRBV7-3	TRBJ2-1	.	CASSLRVFKRRYNEQFF	TGTGCCAGCAGCTTAAGGGTATTTAAGCGCCGATACAATGAGCAGTTCTTC
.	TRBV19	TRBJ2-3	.	CASTLGTLTDTQYF	TGTGCCAGTACCCTAGGGACTTTGACAGATACGCAGTATTTT
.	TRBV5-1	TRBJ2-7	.	CASSLGVSRFFYEQYF	TGCGCCAGCAGCTTGGGGGTTAGCAGGTTTTTCTACGAGCAGTACTTC
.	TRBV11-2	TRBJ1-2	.	CASSSNFYGYTF	TGTGCCAGCAGCTCCAACTTCTATGGCTACACCTTC
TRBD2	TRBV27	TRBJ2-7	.	CASSPFPSLAGKSYEQYF	TGTGCCAGCAGTCCATTCCCTTCTTTAGCGGGAAAGTCCTACGAGCAGTACTTC
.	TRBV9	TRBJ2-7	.	CASSVDEGTYEQYF	TGTGCCAGCAGCGTAGATGAAGGAACCTACGAGCAGTACTTC
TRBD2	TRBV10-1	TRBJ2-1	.	CASSGGSGTHEYNEQFF	TGCGCCAGCAGTGGGGGAAGCGGGACCCACGAATACAATGAGCAGTTCTTC
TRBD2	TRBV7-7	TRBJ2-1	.	CASSLGLGGPGNYNEQFF	TGTGCCAGCAGCTTGGGACTAGGAGGCCCCGGGAATTACAATGAGCAGTTCTTC
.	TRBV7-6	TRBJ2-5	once	CASSPDHETQYF	TGTGCCAGCAGTCCTGATCACGAGACCCAGTACTTC
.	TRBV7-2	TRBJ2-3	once	CASSLARTDTQYF	TGTGCCAGCAGCTTAGCCCGCACAGATACGCAGTATTTT
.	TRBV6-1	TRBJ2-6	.	CASLSGGANVLTF	TGTGCCAGCCTGTCCGGTGGGGCCAACGTCCTGACTTTC
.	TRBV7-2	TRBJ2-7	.	CASSLGISYEQYF	TGTGCCAGCAGCCTCGGGATTTCCTACGAGCAGTACTTC
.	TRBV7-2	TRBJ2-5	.	CASSARPVPWGETQYF	TGTGCCAGCAGCGCACGGCCTGTCCCCTGGGGAGAGACCCAGTACTTC
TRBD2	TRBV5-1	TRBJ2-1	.	CASSGGLAGHNEQFF	TGCGCCAGCAGCGGGGGCCTAGCGGGACACAATGAGCAGTTCTTC
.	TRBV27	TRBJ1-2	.	CASQTGGGGYTF	TGTGCCAGCCAAACTGGGGGGGGTGGCTACACCTTC
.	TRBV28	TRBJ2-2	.	CASSLSGQLNTGELFF	TGTGCCAGCAGTTTATCAGGGCAACTTAACACCGGGGAGCTGTTTTTT
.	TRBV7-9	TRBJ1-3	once	CASARGSGNTIYF	TGTGCCAGCGCGAGGGGGAGTGGAAACACCATATATTTT
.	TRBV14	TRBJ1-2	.	CASRQGGDYGYTF	TGTGCCAGCAGACAGGGAGGGGACTATGGCTACACCTTC
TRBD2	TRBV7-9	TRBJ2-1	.	CASSGTSGSVTYNEQFF	TGTGCCAGCAGCGGGACTAGCGGGAGTGTAACCTACAATGAGCAGTTCTTC
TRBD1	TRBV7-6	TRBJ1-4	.	CASSPQQTGAGEKLFF	TGTGCCAGCAGCCCCCAGCAGACAGGGGCGGGTGAAAAACTGTTTTTT
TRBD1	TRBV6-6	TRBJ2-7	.	CASSSKGTGAYEQYF	TGTGCCAGCAGCTCAAAGGGGACAGGGGCCTACGAGCAGTACTTC
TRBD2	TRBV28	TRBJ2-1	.	CASSLRLAGYNEQFF	TGTGCCAGCAGTTTACGGCTAGCGGGGTACAATGAGCAGTTCTTC
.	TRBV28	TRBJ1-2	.	CASSFALGGYTF	TGTGCCAGCAGTTTTGCCCTAGGGGGCTACACCTTC